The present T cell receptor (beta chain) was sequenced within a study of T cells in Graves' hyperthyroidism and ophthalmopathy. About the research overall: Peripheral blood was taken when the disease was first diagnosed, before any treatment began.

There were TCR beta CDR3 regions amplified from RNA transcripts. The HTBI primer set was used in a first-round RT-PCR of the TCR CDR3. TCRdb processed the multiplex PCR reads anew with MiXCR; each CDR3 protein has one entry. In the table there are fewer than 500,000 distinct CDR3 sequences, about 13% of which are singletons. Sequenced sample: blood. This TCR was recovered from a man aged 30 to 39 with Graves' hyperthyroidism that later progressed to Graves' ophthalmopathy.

The CDR3 bases are TGTGCCAGCAGTAAAACGGGCCCCCTCCAGCCCCAGCATTTT. Protein product: CASSKTGPLQPQHF. The chain is built from TRBV6-2 or TRBV6-3 and TRBJ1-5, with D hard to call. The ends were cut back, 5 bases at V and 7 bases at J, with 15 bases in the middle. Germline lookup yields CDR1 MNHEY and CDR2 SVGEGT. The CDR3 consists of 14 residues.